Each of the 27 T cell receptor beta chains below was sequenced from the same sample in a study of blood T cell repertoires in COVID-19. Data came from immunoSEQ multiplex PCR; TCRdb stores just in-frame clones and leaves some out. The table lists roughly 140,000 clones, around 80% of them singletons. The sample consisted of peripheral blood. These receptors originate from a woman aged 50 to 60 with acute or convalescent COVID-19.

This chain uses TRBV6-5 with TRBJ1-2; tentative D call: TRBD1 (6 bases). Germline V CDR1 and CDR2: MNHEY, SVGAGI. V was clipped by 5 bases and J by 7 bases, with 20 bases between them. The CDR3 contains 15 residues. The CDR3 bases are TGTGCCAGCAGTCGCTTGTCAGGGGATAGTAGTGGCTACACCTTC. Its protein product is CASSRLSGDSSGYTF.

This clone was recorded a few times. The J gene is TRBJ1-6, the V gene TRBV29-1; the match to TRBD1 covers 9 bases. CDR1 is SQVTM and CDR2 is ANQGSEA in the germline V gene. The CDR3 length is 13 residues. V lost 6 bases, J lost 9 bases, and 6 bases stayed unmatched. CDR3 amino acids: CSVRQGVGSPLHF. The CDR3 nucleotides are TGCAGCGTGCGACAGGGGGTGGGTTCACCCCTCCACTTT.

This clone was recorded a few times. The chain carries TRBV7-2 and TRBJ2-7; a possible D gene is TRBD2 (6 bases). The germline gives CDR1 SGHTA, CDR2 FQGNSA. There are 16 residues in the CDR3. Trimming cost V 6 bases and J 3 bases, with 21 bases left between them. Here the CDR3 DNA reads TGTGCCAGCAGAGCTACAGCCGGAGGGCCGAACTACGAGCAGTACTTC. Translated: CASRATAGGPNYEQYF.

The CDR3, as DNA: TGTGCCAGCAGCCAGACAGGGTTCGGGGAGCTGTTTTTT. Residues: CASSQTGFGELFF. The V gene is TRBV6-4, the J gene TRBJ2-2; TRBD1 matches 7 bases. J gave up 7 bases and V 6 bases, and 5 bases lay outside the gene matches. The CDR3 has 13 amino acids. Per the germline V gene, CDR1 is MRHNA and CDR2 is SNTAGT.

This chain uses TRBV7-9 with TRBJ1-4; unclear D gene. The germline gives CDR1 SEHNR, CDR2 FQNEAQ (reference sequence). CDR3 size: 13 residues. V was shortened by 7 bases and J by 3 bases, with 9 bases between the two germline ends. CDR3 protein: CASTGSANEKLFF. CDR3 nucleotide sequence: TGTGCCAGCACTGGCAGCGCTAATGAAAAACTGTTTTTT. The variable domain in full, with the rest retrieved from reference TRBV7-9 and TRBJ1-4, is DTGVSQNPRHKITKRGQNVTFRCDPISEHNRLYWYRQTLGQGPEFLTYFQNEAQLEKSRLLSDRFSAERPKGSFSTLEIQRTEQGDSAMYLCASTGSANEKLFFGSGTQLSVL.

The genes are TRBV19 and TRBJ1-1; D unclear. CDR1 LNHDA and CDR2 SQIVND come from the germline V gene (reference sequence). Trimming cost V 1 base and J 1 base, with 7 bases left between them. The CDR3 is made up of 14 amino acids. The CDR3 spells CASSIAAGNTEAFF. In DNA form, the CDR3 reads TGTGCCAGTAGTATAGCAGCAGGGAACACTGAAGCTTTCTTT.

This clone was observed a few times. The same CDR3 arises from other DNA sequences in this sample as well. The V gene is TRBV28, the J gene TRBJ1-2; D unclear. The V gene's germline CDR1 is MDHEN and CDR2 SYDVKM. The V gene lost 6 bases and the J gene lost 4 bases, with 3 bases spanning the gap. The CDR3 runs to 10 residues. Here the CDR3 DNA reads TGTGCCAGCAGCCGCTATGGCTACACCTTC. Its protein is CASSRYGYTF.

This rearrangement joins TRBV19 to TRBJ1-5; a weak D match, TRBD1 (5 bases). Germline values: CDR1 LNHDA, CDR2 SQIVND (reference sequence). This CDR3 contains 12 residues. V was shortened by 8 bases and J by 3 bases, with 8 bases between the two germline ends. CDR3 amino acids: CASQGLNQPQHF. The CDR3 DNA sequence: TGTGCCAGTCAGGGACTCAATCAGCCCCAGCATTTT.

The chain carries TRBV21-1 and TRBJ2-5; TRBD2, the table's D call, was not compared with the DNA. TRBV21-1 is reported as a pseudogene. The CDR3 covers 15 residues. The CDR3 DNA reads TGTGCCAGCAGCAAAGCGCGTACGGGTGGGGAGACCCAGTACTTC. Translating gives CASSKARTGGETQYF.

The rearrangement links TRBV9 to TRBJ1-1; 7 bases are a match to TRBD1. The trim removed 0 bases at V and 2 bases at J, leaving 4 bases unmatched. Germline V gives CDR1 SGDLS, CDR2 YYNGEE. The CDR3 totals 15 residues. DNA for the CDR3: TGTGCCAGCAGCGTAGGAGCAGGGGGAAACACTGAAGCTTTCTTT. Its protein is CASSVGAGGNTEAFF.

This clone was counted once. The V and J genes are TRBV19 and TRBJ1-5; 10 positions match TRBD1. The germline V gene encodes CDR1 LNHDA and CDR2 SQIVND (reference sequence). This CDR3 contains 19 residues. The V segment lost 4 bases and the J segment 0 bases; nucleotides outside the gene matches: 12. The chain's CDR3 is CASSTLGQGTPHSNQPQHF. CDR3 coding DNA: TGTGCCAGTAGTACCCTGGGACAGGGGACCCCCCATAGCAATCAGCCCCAGCATTTT.

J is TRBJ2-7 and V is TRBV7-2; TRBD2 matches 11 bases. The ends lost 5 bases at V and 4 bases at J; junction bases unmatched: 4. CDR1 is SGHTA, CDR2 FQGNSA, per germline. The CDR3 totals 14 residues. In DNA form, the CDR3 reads TGTGCCAGCAGCGGAACTAGCGGGAGTTACGAGCAGTACTTC. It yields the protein CASSGTSGSYEQYF.

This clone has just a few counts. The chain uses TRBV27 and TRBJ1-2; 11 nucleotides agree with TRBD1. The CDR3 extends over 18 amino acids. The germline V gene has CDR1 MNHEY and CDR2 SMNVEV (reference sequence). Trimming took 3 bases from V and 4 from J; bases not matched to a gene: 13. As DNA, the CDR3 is TGTGCCAGCAGTTTGCGTGGACAGGGGGCGCGTCTCGGCTATGGCTACACCTTC. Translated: CASSLRGQGARLGYGYTF.

DNA for the CDR3: TGTGCCAGCTCGCCCGACAGTCGCAATCAGCCCCAGCATTTT. Translation gives CASSPDSRNQPQHF. This chain joins TRBV18 and TRBJ1-5; TRBD1 might be the D (5 bases). Germline lookup yields CDR1 KGHSH and CDR2 LQKENI. V lost 6 bases and J 2 bases, leaving 11 bases between the germline ends. This CDR3 contains 14 residues.

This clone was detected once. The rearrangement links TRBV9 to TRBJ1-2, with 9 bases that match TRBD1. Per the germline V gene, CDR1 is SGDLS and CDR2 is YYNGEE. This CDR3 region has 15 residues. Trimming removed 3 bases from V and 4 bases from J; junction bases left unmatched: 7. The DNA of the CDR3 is TGTGCCAGCAGCGCCGGACAGGGGCCGACCTATGGCTACACCTTC. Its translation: CASSAGQGPTYGYTF.

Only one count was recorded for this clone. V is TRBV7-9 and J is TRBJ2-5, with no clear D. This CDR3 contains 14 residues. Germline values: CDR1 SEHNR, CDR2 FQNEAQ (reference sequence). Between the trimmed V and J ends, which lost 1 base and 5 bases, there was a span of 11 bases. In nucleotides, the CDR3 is TGTGCCAGCAGCTTAGTAGTAGCCTCTGAGACCCAGTACTTC. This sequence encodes CASSLVVASETQYF.

The CDR3 reads CSVGGTTGARNYGYTF. As DNA, the CDR3 is TGCAGCGTTGGGGGGACGACAGGGGCCAGGAACTATGGCTACACCTTC. The rearrangement links TRBV29-1 to TRBJ1-2; 8 bases line up with TRBD1. Trimming removed 4 bases from V and 2 bases from J; junction bases left unmatched: 12. This CDR3 is 16 amino acids long. Germline CDR1 SQVTM, CDR2 ANQGSEA.

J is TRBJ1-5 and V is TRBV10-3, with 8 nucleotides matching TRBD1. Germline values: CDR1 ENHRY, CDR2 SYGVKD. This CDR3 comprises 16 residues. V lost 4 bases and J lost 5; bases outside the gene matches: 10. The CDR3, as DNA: TGTGCCATCAGTGTTGGAGGACAGGGAGGGGATCAGCCCCAGCATTTT. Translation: CAISVGGQGGDQPQHF.

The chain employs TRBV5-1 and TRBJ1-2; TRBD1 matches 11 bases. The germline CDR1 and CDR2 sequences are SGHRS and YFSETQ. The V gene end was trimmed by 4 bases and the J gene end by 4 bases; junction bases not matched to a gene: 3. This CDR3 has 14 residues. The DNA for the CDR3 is TGCGCCAGCAGCCCGGGACAGGGGGGCTATGGCTACACCTTC. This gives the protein CASSPGQGGYGYTF.

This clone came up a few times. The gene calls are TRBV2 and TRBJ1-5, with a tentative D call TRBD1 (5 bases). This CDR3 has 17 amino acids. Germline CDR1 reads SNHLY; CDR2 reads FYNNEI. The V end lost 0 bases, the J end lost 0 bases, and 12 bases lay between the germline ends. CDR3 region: CASSEALIGASNQPQHF. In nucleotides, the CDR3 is TGTGCCAGCAGTGAAGCGCTTATAGGGGCTAGCAATCAGCCCCAGCATTTT.

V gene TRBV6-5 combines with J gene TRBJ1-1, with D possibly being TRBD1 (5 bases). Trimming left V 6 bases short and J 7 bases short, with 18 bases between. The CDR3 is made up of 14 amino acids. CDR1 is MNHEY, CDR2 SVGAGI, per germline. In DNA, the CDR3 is TGTGCCAGCAGCCTAAACCAGGGTACGGATGAAGCTTTCTTT. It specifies CASSLNQGTDEAFF.

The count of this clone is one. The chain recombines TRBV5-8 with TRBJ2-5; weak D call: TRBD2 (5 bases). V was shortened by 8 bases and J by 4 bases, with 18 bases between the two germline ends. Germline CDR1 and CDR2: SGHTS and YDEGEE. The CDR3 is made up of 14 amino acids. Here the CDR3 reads CASQWRGFGETQYF. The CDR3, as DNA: TGTGCCAGTCAGTGGAGAGGGTTCGGAGAGACCCAGTACTTC.

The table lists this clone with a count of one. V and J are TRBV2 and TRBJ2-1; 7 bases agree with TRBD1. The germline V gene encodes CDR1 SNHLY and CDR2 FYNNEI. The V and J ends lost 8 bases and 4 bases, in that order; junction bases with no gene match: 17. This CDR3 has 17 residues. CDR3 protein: CASSTTTDREWYNEQFF. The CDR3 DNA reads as TGTGCCAGCTCCACCACTACCGACAGGGAGTGGTACAATGAGCAGTTCTTC.

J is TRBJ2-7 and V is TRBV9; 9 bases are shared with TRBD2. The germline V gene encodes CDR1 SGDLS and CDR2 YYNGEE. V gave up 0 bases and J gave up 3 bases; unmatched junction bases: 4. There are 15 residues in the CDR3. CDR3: CASSVGSGGYYEQYF. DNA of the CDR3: TGTGCCAGCAGCGTAGGTAGCGGGGGATACTACGAGCAGTACTTC.

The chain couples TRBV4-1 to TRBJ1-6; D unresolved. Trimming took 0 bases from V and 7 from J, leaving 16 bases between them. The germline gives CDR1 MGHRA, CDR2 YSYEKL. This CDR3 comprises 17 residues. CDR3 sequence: CASSQDVYAGGNSPLHF. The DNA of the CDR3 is TGCGCCAGCAGCCAAGATGTATATGCGGGCGGGAATTCACCCCTCCACTTT.

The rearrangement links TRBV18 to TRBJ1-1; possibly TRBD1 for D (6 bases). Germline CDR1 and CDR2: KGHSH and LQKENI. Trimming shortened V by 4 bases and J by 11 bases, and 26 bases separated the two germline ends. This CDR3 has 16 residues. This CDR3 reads CASSLPRGGRVSPAFF. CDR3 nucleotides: TGTGCCAGCTCACTCCCGCGAGGGGGAAGGGTATCCCCCGCTTTCTTT.

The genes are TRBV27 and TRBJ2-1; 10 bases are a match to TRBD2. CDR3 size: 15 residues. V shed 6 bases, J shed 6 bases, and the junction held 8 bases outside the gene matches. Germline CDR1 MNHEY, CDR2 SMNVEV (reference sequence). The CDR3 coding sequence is TGTGCCAGCAGCCCACTAGCGGGACTCCGCAATGAGCAGTTCTTC. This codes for CASSPLAGLRNEQFF.